This section outlines one T cell receptor (beta chain) sequence together with its context. Its antigen remains unknown. There are 13 residues in the CDR3. Trimming took off 5 bases at V and 4 bases at J, with 11 bases between the two ends. The germline CDR1 and CDR2 sequences are SEHNR and FQNEAQ (reference sequence). This entry belongs to a study of PD-1 blockade in mismatch repair-deficient tumors. For the study at large: All were previously treated, progressing patients with around eleven mismatch repair-deficient cancer types. Regarding the study as a whole: After pembrolizumab, tumor-resident clones rose rapidly, then generally contracted before radiologic responses.

Sequencing was performed with immunoSEQ multiplex PCR; in TCRdb, only in-frame clones are kept and a portion is missing. In the table there are roughly 80,000 clones, more than 65% of which are singletons. Mismatch repair deficiency was confirmed in all patients, by PCR or immunohistochemistry. TCR sequencing covered a few patients who responded to pembrolizumab. The V call is TRBV7-9, the J call TRBJ1-1; D uncertain. The TCR sequence derives from an adult with mismatch repair-deficient cancer. The starting material was peripheral blood, obtained 12 weeks after starting pembrolizumab. The CDR3 region is CASSGSGSTEAFF. The CDR3 DNA reads as TGTGCCAGCAGCGGGAGTGGGAGCACTGAAGCTTTCTTT. The variable domain in full, with the rest retrieved from reference TRBV7-9 and TRBJ1-1, is DTGVSQNPRHKITKRGQNVTFRCDPISEHNRLYWYRQTLGQGPEFLTYFQNEAQLEKSRLLSDRFSAERPKGSFSTLEIQRTEQGDSAMYLCASSGSGSTEAFFGQGTRLTVV.